Listed below are T cell receptor beta chains from one sample, sequenced in a study of vaccination effects on CD4 cells after COVID-19. The protocol was immunoSEQ multiplex PCR, while the TCRdb copy is restricted to in-frame clones and leaves out a portion. There are fewer than 70,000 clones in the sample; over 70% occur only once, and 12% lies in the top ten. These receptors are not linked to any known antigen. The starting material was CD4+ T cells from PBMCs cultured with SARS-CoV-2 spike peptides, obtained before COVID-19 vaccination. These receptors all come from a human donor who received a COVID-19 vaccine. Each CDR3 is given with its conserved first and last residue. The D gene is left open where the match is weak. Clone size, where shown, is once, few, many, or a class for clones that have expanded.

v_gene,d_gene,j_gene,abundance,CDR3aa,CDR3nt
TRBV27,-,TRBJ2-5,-,CASSLRALYQETQYF,TGTGCCAGCAGTTTACGGGCGTTGTACCAAGAGACCCAGTACTTC
TRBV11-2,-,TRBJ1-1,-,CASSARVHTEAFF,TGTGCCAGCAGCGCCAGGGTACACACTGAAGCTTTCTTT
TRBV28,TRBD2,TRBJ2-5,-,CASSSGGGGRETQYF,TGTGCCAGCAGTTCGGGAGGGGGTGGGAGAGAGACCCAGTACTTC
TRBV30,-,TRBJ1-6,-,CAWNLDLSSYNSPLHF,TGTGCCTGGAACCTAGATCTTAGCTCCTATAATTCACCCCTCCACTTT
TRBV29-1,-,TRBJ2-3,-,CSVEPRDISTDTQYF,TGCAGCGTTGAACCGAGGGACATAAGCACAGATACGCAGTATTTT
TRBV19,-,TRBJ2-5,-,CASSIGRGFETQYF,TGTGCCAGTAGTATCGGCAGGGGTTTTGAGACCCAGTACTTC
TRBV5-1,-,TRBJ1-1,-,CASSLAVANTEAFF,TGCGCCAGCAGCTTGGCCGTAGCGAACACTGAAGCTTTCTTT
TRBV28,-,TRBJ1-5,-,CASSASMRGWQPQHF,TGTGCCAGCAGCGCCTCCATGAGGGGCTGGCAGCCCCAGCATTTT
TRBV6-5,-,TRBJ1-2,few,CASTLDVYGYTF,TGTGCCAGCACCTTGGACGTCTATGGCTACACCTTC
TRBV27,TRBD2,TRBJ2-2,-,CASSTTSGVPGELFF,TGTGCCAGCAGTACGACTAGCGGGGTCCCCGGGGAGCTGTTTTTT
TRBV19,-,TRBJ2-6,-,CASSMSRVQTGANVLTF,TGTGCCAGTAGTATGAGCCGAGTTCAGACTGGGGCCAACGTCCTGACTTTC
TRBV6-5,TRBD2,TRBJ2-1,-,CASRLAGGLYNEQFF,TGTGCCAGCAGGCTAGCGGGGGGGCTCTACAATGAGCAGTTCTTC
TRBV29-1,-,TRBJ1-1,-,CSVANLRHGGNTEAFF,TGCAGCGTCGCAAATTTAAGGCACGGCGGGAACACTGAAGCTTTCTTT
TRBV7-2,TRBD1,TRBJ1-2,-,CASSLLQGARGYTF,TGTGCCAGCAGCTTATTACAGGGGGCGCGTGGCTACACCTTC
TRBV14,TRBD1,TRBJ1-1,few,CASSQYRQGDTEAFF,TGTGCCAGCAGCCAATATCGCCAGGGGGACACTGAAGCTTTCTTT
TRBV2,TRBD1,TRBJ1-1,-,CASSAEQGVNTEAFF,TGTGCCAGCAGCGCTGAACAGGGGGTGAACACTGAAGCTTTCTTT
TRBV5-1,-,TRBJ1-4,-,CASSLTTENEKLFF,TGCGCCAGCAGCCTGACGACAGAAAATGAAAAACTGTTTTTT
TRBV6-5,-,TRBJ2-1,-,CASSYQGTGSYNEQFF,TGTGCCAGCAGTTACCAGGGTACGGGCTCCTACAATGAGCAGTTCTTC
TRBV7-8,-,TRBJ2-6,-,CASSDTGSGANVLTF,TGTGCCAGCAGCGACACAGGCTCTGGGGCCAACGTCCTGACTTTC
TRBV6-5,-,TRBJ1-2,-,CAARTAVNYGYTF,TGTGCCGCGAGGACAGCGGTTAACTATGGCTACACCTTC
TRBV2,-,TRBJ1-1,-,CASNPFRMNTEAFF,TGTGCCAGCAACCCATTCAGGATGAACACTGAAGCTTTCTTT
TRBV29-1,-,TRBJ2-2,-,CSVRGAGVSGELFF,TGCAGCGTTAGGGGGGCAGGGGTTTCGGGGGAGCTGTTTTTT
TRBV5-1,TRBD2,TRBJ2-3,-,CASSFLAGGTDTQYF,TGCGCCAGCAGCTTTCTAGCGGGGGGCACAGATACGCAGTATTTT
TRBV2,TRBD1,TRBJ2-5,-,CASLRGLMLETQYF,TGTGCCAGCCTCAGGGGGCTTATGTTGGAGACCCAGTACTTC
TRBV28,-,TRBJ1-2,-,CASSLGGPNYGYTF,TGTGCCAGCAGTTTAGGTGGCCCCAACTATGGCTACACCTTC
TRBV10-3,-,TRBJ2-5,-,CAIRAGVGDGETQYF,TGTGCCATCAGGGCGGGTGTGGGGGATGGAGAGACCCAGTACTTC
TRBV30,-,TRBJ1-6,-,CAWERGLVSPLHF,TGTGCCTGGGAGCGGGGGCTGGTTTCACCCCTCCACTTT
TRBV6-2/TRBV6-3,TRBD2,TRBJ2-1,once,CASSYTSGAINEQFF,TGTGCCAGCAGTTATACTAGCGGGGCGATCAATGAGCAGTTCTTC
TRBV2,TRBD1,TRBJ2-3,-,CASRRDRVTDTQYF,TGTGCCAGCAGGCGGGACAGGGTCACAGATACGCAGTATTTT
TRBV5-4,-,TRBJ1-2,-,CASSFILGTDGYTF,TGTGCCAGCAGCTTCATCCTGGGAACAGATGGCTACACCTTC
TRBV5-1,-,TRBJ2-1,-,CASSLEWQNYNEQFF,TGCGCCAGCAGCTTGGAATGGCAGAATTACAATGAGCAGTTCTTC
TRBV4-1,-,TRBJ2-2,-,CASSRVGELFF,TGCGCCAGCAGCCGTGTCGGGGAGCTGTTTTTT
TRBV6-5,-,TRBJ1-1,-,CASRRQEIMNTEAFF,TGTGCCAGCAGGAGGCAGGAGATCATGAACACTGAAGCTTTCTTT
TRBV18,TRBD1,TRBJ2-5,-,CASSSHRGETQYF,TGTGCCAGCTCATCTCACAGGGGTGAGACCCAGTACTTC
TRBV19,-,TRBJ2-3,-,CATQQADQPTDTQYF,TGTGCCACCCAGCAGGCGGACCAGCCCACAGATACGCAGTATTTT
TRBV5-4,-,TRBJ1-1,-,CASSFGTGSRRTEAFF,TGTGCCAGCAGCTTTGGCACAGGATCGAGAAGAACTGAAGCTTTCTTT
TRBV29-1,TRBD2,TRBJ2-1,-,CSGILAGGPNEQFF,TGCAGCGGTATACTAGCGGGGGGGCCCAATGAGCAGTTCTTC
TRBV5-1,-,TRBJ1-5,-,CASSLGGGNQPQHF,TGCGCCAGCAGCTTGGGGGGAGGCAATCAGCCCCAGCATTTT
TRBV2,-,TRBJ1-2,few,CASSDGSPGRYTF,TGTGCCAGCAGTGACGGCTCCCCCGGACGGTACACCTTC
TRBV5-6,TRBD1,TRBJ1-1,-,CASSPTGGYSAFF,TGTGCCAGCAGTCCGACAGGGGGTTATTCGGCTTTCTTT
TRBV4-1,-,TRBJ2-1,-,CASSPIGGSNNEQFF,TGCGCCAGCAGCCCTATTGGGGGGTCCAACAATGAGCAGTTCTTC
TRBV7-3,TRBD1,TRBJ2-5,-,CASSKEGAGGYLWETQYF,TGTGCCAGCAGCAAGGAAGGGGCAGGGGGTTATCTGTGGGAGACCCAGTACTTC
TRBV7-2,TRBD1,TRBJ2-3,once,CASSLGQGDTQYF,TGTGCCAGCAGCTTGGGACAGGGAGATACGCAGTATTTT
TRBV28,-,TRBJ1-1,few,CASRTVNTEAFF,TGTGCCAGTCGGACAGTGAACACTGAAGCTTTCTTT
TRBV4-2,-,TRBJ1-2,-,CASSQDRVAVTF,TGTGCCAGCAGCCAAGATAGGGTGGCGGTCACCTTC
TRBV14,-,TRBJ2-4,-,CASSPLGTLNIQYF,TGTGCCAGCAGTCCCTTGGGGACATTAAACATTCAGTACTTC
TRBV6-2/TRBV6-3,TRBD2,TRBJ2-1,few,CASSDLRDYFYNEQFF,TGTGCCAGCAGTGACCTTCGGGACTATTTCTACAATGAGCAGTTCTTC
TRBV5-5,-,TRBJ2-5,-,CASSGGGSRTQYF,TGTGCCAGCAGCGGAGGAGGGAGCAGGACCCAGTACTTC
TRBV7-7,TRBD1,TRBJ2-2,-,CASSPSRGTGVAGELFF,TGTGCCAGCAGCCCGTCGCGTGGGACAGGGGTTGCCGGGGAGCTGTTTTTT
TRBV7-9,-,TRBJ2-5,-,CASSAHGGQETQYF,TGTGCCAGCAGCGCGCACGGGGGCCAAGAGACCCAGTACTTC
TRBV7-3,-,TRBJ2-5,-,CASSLALGAGETQYF,TGTGCCAGCAGCTTAGCTTTGGGGGCTGGGGAGACCCAGTACTTC
TRBV27,-,TRBJ1-4,-,CASSQPGGAPNEKLFF,TGTGCCAGCAGCCAACCCGGTGGGGCACCTAATGAAAAACTGTTTTTT
TRBV6-4,-,TRBJ1-1,-,CASSANGNTEAFF,TGTGCCAGCAGTGCCAATGGCAACACTGAAGCTTTCTTT
TRBV10-1,-,TRBJ1-2,once,CASSPTANYGYTF,TGCGCCAGCAGTCCGACTGCTAACTATGGCTACACCTTC